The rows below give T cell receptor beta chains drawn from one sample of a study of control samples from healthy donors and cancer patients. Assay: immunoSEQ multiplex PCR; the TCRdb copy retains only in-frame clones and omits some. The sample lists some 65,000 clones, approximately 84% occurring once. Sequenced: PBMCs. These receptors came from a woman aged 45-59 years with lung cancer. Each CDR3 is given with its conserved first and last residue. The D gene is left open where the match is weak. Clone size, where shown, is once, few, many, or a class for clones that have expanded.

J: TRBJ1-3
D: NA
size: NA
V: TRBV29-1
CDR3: CSVGAGNTIYF
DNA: TGCAGCGTCGGGGCTGGAAACACCATATATTTT

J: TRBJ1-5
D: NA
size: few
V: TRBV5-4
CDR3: CASSRGQDQPQHF
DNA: TGTGCCAGCAGTAGGGGTCAAGATCAGCCCCAGCATTTT

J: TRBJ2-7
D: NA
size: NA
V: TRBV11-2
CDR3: CASSIGGRSGEQYF
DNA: TGTGCCAGCAGCATCGGGGGCAGATCGGGCGAGCAGTACTTC

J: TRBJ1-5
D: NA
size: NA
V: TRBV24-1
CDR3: CATSQGPNQPQHF
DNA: TGTGCCACCAGTCAGGGGCCCAATCAGCCCCAGCATTTT

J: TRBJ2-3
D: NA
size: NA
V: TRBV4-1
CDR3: CASSQSGDTQYF
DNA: TGCGCCAGCAGCCAATCGGGGGATACGCAGTATTTT

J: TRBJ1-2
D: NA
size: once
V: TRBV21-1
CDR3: CASSKGSGDYGYTF
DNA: TGTGCCAGCAGCAAAGGATCAGGGGACTATGGCTACACCTTC

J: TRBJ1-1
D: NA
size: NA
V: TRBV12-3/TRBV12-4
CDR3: CASSLIWSTEAFF
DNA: TGTGCCAGCAGCCTCATCTGGAGCACTGAAGCTTTCTTT

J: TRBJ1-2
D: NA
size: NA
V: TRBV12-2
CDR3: CASRLAPRGNYGYTF
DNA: TGTGCAAGTCGCTTAGCGCCCAGGGGTAACTATGGCTACACCTTC

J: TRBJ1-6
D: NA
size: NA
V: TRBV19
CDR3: CASARDTPNSPLHF
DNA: TGTGCCAGTGCCCGGGACACCCCTAATTCACCCCTCCACTTT

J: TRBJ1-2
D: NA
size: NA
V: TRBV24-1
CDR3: CATSDPEQGEGYTF
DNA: TGTGCCACCAGTGATCCCGAACAGGGAGAGGGCTACACCTTC

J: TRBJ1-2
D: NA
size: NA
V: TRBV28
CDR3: CASSFQGRIGYTF
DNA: TGTGCCAGCAGTTTCCAAGGACGGATCGGCTACACCTTC

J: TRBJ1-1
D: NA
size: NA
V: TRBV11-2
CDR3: CASSLIGQNTEAFF
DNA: TGTGCCAGCAGCTTAATTGGCCAGAACACTGAAGCTTTCTTT

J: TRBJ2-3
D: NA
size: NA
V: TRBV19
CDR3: CASSVGAASDTQYF
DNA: TGTGCCAGTAGTGTCGGGGCAGCCTCAGATACGCAGTATTTT

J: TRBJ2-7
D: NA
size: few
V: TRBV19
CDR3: CASSRLGASYEQYF
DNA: TGTGCCAGTAGTCGACTAGGGGCCTCCTACGAGCAGTACTTC

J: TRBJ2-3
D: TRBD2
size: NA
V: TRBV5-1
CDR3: CASSLRTSGAFTDTQYF
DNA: TGCGCCAGCAGCTTACGTACTAGCGGGGCTTTTACAGATACGCAGTATTTT

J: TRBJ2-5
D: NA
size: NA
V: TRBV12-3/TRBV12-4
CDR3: CASRDTYQETQYF
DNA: TGTGCCAGCAGGGACACGTACCAAGAGACCCAGTACTTC

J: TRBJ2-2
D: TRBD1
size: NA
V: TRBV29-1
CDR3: CSVPGTGANTGELFF
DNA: TGCAGCGTTCCCGGGACAGGGGCTAACACCGGGGAGCTGTTTTTT

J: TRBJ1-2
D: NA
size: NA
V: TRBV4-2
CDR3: CASSQDARDNYGYTF
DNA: TGTGCCAGCAGCCAAGATGCCAGGGACAACTATGGCTACACCTTC

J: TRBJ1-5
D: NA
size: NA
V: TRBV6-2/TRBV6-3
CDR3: CASSYSSLSYTYQPQHF
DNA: TGTGCCAGCAGTTACTCTTCCTTGTCCTATACTTATCAGCCCCAGCATTTT

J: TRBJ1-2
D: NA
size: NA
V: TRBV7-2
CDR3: CASSPVSVTYGYTF
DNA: TGTGCCAGCAGCCCCGTTTCCGTGACTTATGGCTACACCTTC

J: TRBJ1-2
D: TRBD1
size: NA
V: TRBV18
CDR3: CASSPEVVLLDRGWEDYGYTF
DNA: TGTGCCAGCTCACCAGAAGTTGTACTGTTGGACAGGGGATGGGAAGACTATGGCTACACCTTC

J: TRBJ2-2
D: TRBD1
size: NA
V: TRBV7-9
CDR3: CASSQWDSENVGELFF
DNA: TGTGCCAGCAGCCAATGGGACAGCGAAAATGTCGGGGAGCTGTTTTTT

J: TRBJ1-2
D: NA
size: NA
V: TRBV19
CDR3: CASTLDSLNYGYTF
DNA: TGTGCCAGTACCCTGGACAGCCTTAACTATGGCTACACCTTC

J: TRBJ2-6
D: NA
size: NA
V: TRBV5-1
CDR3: CASSDISGANVLTF
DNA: TGCGCCAGCTCCGACATCTCTGGGGCCAACGTCCTGACTTTC

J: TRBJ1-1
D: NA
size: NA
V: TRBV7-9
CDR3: CASSFPKVGNTEAFF
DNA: TGTGCCAGCAGCTTCCCCAAGGTAGGGAACACTGAAGCTTTCTTT

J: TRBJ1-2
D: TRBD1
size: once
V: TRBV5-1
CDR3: CASSLEGQGAGIDGYTF
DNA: TGCGCCAGCAGCTTGGAGGGACAGGGGGCGGGAATCGATGGCTACACCTTC

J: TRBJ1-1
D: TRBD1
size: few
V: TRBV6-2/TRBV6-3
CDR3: CASSYTGGTEAFF
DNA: TGTGCCAGCAGTTATACAGGGGGTACTGAAGCTTTCTTT

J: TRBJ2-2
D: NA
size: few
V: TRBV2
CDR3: CASIWGGELFF
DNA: TGTGCCAGCATATGGGGTGGGGAGCTGTTTTTT

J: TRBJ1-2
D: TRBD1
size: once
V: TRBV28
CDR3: CASSRDSPGGYTF
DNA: TGTGCCAGCAGCCGGGACAGCCCGGGGGGCTACACCTTC

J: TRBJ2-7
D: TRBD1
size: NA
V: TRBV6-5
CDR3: CASSRPGQGYEQYF
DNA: TGTGCCAGCAGTAGGCCGGGACAGGGGTACGAGCAGTACTTC

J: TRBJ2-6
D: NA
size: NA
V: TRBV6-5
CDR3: CASRASGANVLTF
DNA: TGTGCCAGCAGAGCCTCGGGGGCCAACGTCCTGACTTTC

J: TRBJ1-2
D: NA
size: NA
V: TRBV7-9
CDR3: CASSLGTLPHGYTF
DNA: TGTGCCAGCAGCTTAGGAACGCTGCCCCATGGCTACACCTTC

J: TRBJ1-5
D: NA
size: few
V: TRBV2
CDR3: CASQRGAGQPQHF
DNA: TGTGCCAGCCAGAGGGGGGCAGGACAGCCCCAGCATTTT

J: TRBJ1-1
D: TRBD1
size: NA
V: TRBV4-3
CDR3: CASSPKDRGITEAFF
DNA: TGCGCCAGCAGCCCCAAAGACAGGGGTATCACTGAAGCTTTCTTT

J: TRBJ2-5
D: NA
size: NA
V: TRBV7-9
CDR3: CASSLAWGGDRETQYF
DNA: TGTGCCAGCAGCTTAGCGTGGGGGGGCGATCGAGAGACCCAGTACTTC

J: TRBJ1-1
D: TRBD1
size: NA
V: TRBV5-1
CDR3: CASSLVTGMNTEAFF
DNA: TGCGCCAGCAGCTTGGTGACAGGGATGAACACTGAAGCTTTCTTT

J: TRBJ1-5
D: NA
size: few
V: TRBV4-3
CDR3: CASSLTQGSNQPQHF
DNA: TGCGCCAGCAGCCTGACACAGGGTAGCAATCAGCCCCAGCATTTT

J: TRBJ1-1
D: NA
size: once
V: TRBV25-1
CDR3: CASSDTAGIAFF
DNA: TGTGCCAGCAGTGATACGGCAGGGATCGCTTTCTTT

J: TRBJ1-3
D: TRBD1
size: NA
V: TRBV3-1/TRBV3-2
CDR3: CASSLRTGTNTIYF
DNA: TGTGCCAGCAGCTTAAGGACAGGGACAAACACCATATATTTT

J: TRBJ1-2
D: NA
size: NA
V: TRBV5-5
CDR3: CASSLFHGRDLGGYTF
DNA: TGTGCCAGCAGCTTGTTCCACGGCAGGGACCTTGGTGGCTACACCTTC

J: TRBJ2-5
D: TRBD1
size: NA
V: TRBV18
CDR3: CASSKDRVGETQYF
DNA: TGTGCCAGCTCAAAAGACAGGGTTGGAGAGACCCAGTACTTC

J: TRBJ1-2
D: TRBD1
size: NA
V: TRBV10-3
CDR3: CAIQDRVYGYTF
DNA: TGTGCCATCCAGGACAGGGTCTATGGCTACACCTTC

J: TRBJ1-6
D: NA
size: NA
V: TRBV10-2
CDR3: CASSESRGSPLHF
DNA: TGCGCCAGCAGTGAGTCGCGTGGTTCACCCCTCCACTTT

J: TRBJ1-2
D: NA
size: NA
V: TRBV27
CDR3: CASSPGPNYGYTF
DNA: TGTGCCAGCAGTCCCGGGCCGAACTATGGCTACACCTTC

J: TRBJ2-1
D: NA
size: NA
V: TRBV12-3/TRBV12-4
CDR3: CASTVGAVREQFF
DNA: TGTGCCAGCACCGTAGGGGCGGTCAGGGAGCAGTTCTTC

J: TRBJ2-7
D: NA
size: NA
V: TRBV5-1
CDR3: CASSLLSETYEQYF
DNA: TGCGCCAGCAGCTTGCTGTCCGAAACCTACGAGCAGTACTTC

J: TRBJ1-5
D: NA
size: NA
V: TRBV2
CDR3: CASSEAGYWGVSNQPQHF
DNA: TGTGCCAGCAGTGAAGCAGGGTATTGGGGCGTTAGCAATCAGCCCCAGCATTTT

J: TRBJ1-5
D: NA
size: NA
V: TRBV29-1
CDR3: CSVAQESNQPQHF
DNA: TGCAGCGTTGCCCAGGAGAGCAATCAGCCCCAGCATTTT

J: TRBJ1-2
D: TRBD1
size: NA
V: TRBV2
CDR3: CASSPQAGGNYGYTF
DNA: TGTGCCAGCAGTCCGCAGGCAGGGGGTAACTATGGCTACACCTTC

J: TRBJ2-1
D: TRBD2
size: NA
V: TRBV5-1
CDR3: CASSVTSGRAYNEQFF
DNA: TGCGCCAGCAGCGTAACTAGCGGCCGAGCCTACAATGAGCAGTTCTTC

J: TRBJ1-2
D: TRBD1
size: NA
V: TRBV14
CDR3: CASSLGTGYGYTF
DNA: TGTGCCAGCAGCTTAGGGACAGGGTATGGCTACACCTTC

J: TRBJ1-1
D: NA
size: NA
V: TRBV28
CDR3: CASSLLQGTEAFF
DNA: TGTGCCAGCAGTTTACTGCAGGGGACTGAAGCTTTCTTT